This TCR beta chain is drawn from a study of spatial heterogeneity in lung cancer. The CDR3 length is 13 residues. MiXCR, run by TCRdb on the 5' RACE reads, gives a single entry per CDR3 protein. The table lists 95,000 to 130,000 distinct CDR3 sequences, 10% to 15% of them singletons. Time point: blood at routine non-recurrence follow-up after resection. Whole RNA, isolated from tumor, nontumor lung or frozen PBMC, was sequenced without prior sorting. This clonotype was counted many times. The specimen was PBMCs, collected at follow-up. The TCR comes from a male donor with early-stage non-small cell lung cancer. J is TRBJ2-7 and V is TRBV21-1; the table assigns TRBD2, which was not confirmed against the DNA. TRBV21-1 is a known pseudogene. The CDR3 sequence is CASPPPQAHEQYF. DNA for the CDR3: TGTGCCAGCCCTCCTCCCCAGGCCCACGAGCAGTACTTC.